The next 9 T cell receptor beta chains were all read from a single sample in a study of tumor-infiltrating lymphocytes in localized non-small cell lung cancer. The assay was immunoSEQ multiplex PCR, and TCRdb's table has in-frame clones only and misses some. Here the sample spans 10,000 to 15,000 clones, about three quarters being singletons. Sequencing used uninvolved lung tissue not adjacent to the tumor. The receptor source for this set is a human donor with non-small cell lung cancer.

The chain joins TRBV7-2 to TRBJ1-5; D remains ambiguous. Trimming stripped 4 bases from V and 1 base from J, with 11 bases between. There are 15 residues in the CDR3. In germline, CDR1 is SGHTA, CDR2 FQGNSA. The CDR3: CASSSMGGSNQPQHF. For the CDR3, the DNA is TGTGCCAGCAGCTCGATGGGAGGGAGCAATCAGCCCCAGCATTTT.

The chain recombines TRBV7-2 with TRBJ2-5; 8 nucleotides agree with TRBD2. Germline CDR1 is SGHTA and CDR2 is FQGNSA. Trimming cost V 2 bases and J 1 base; bases outside gene matches: 6. The CDR3 totals 16 residues. CDR3 protein: CASSLQAAGGQETQYF. The CDR3 coding sequence is TGTGCCAGCAGCTTACAGGCGGCGGGAGGCCAAGAGACCCAGTACTTC.

The rearrangement uses TRBV18 and TRBJ2-7; D remains unclear. Per germline, CDR1 KGHSH and CDR2 LQKENI. The V end lost 6 bases, the J end lost 2 bases, and 11 bases lay between the germline ends. The CDR3 consists of 13 residues. The CDR3 bases are TGTGCCAGCTCCCCGACGGAAGCCTACGAGCAGTACTTC. Protein sequence: CASSPTEAYEQYF.

This chain connects TRBV6-5 to TRBJ1-4; 8 nucleotides match TRBD1. This CDR3 is built from 13 residues. The germline gives CDR1 MNHEY, CDR2 SVGAGI. Losses at the gene ends were 11 bases for V and 8 bases for J; bases not matched to a gene: 10. Written as DNA, the CDR3 is TGTGCCCGCCAGGGGGCGGAAAAGGAAAAACTGTTTTTT. Its protein is CARQGAEKEKLFF.

The chain uses TRBV9 and TRBJ2-7; 8 nucleotides line up with TRBD1. The CDR3 sequence is 13 residues long. Germline CDR1 reads SGDLS; CDR2 reads YYNGEE. The J segment lost 5 bases and the V segment lost 4 bases, leaving 5 bases of the junction unmatched. This chain's CDR3 is CASSPQQGDEQYF. DNA for the CDR3: TGTGCCAGCAGCCCACAACAGGGGGACGAGCAGTACTTC.

V is TRBV2 and J is TRBJ2-5, with D perhaps TRBD2 (6 bases). The CDR3 covers 15 residues. The germline CDR1 and CDR2 sequences are SNHLY and FYNNEI. Trimming removed 7 bases from V and 3 bases from J, with 18 bases in between. The CDR3 DNA follows: TGTGCCAGCAAGGTTAGGATCGGAGGGAAAGAGACCCAGTACTTC. This encodes CASKVRIGGKETQYF.

This clone occurred a few times. This chain links TRBV30 with TRBJ2-1; a possible D gene is TRBD2 (6 bases). Deletions cut 4 bases from V and 2 bases from J, with 9 bases between. The CDR3 runs 13 residues. CDR1 and CDR2 (germline): GTSNPN, SVGIG (reference sequence). CDR3 DNA: TGTGCCTGGAAGGCGGGGACCTACAATGAGCAGTTCTTC. Its translation: CAWKAGTYNEQFF.

The rearrangement joins TRBV11-2 to TRBJ1-1; D ambiguous. The CDR3 runs 11 residues. V gave up 5 bases and J gave up 11 bases, with 12 bases separating them. Germline lookup yields CDR1 SGHAT and CDR2 FQNNGV. CDR3 nucleotides: TGTGCCAGCAGCCCCGGAAGGCTGGCTTTCTTT. Protein: CASSPGRLAFF.

This clone was seen a handful of times. The chain couples TRBV2 to TRBJ2-4, with 8 bases lining up with TRBD1. Per germline, CDR1 SNHLY and CDR2 FYNNEI. Germline trimming cut 5 bases from V and 6 bases from J; bases unmatched to any gene: 9. The CDR3 is 15 amino acids. This chain's CDR3 is CASSPSDRATNIQYF. CDR3 sequence (DNA): TGTGCCAGCAGTCCCTCGGACAGGGCGACAAACATTCAGTACTTC.